The 16 T cell receptor beta chains below all came from one sample that was sequenced in a study of blood T cell repertoires in COVID-19 (dated by TCRdb to the early 2020s). Libraries were prepared through the immunoSEQ multiplex PCR assay. TCRdb obtained this table from immuneACCESS and retained in-frame rearrangements with V and J assigned. These tables miss some clones; where compared with another copy, unresolved V genes account for less than half of the shortfall, and the remainder is unexplained. The sample records fewer than 15,000 clones, around 76% of which are singletons. Clones ranked in the top ten supply 40% to 45% of the sample. Sequenced: peripheral blood. The receptors were sampled from a woman older than 75 with acute or convalescent COVID-19.

The CDR3 sequence is CASSLESTARGDYNEKLFF. Written as DNA, the CDR3 is TGCGCCAGCAGCTTGGAGTCCACGGCGAGAGGGGACTATAATGAAAAACTGTTTTTT. The gene calls are TRBV5-1 and TRBJ1-4; tentatively, D is TRBD1 (5 bases). There are 19 residues in the CDR3. Trimming pared 0 bases from V and 4 bases from J, leaving 22 bases between. Germline CDR1 and CDR2: SGHRS and YFSETQ.

This clone was counted a few times. The chain combines TRBV5-1 with TRBJ2-3; 9 nucleotides agree with TRBD1. J lost 1 base, V lost 1 base, and 1 base had no gene match. The germline V gene has CDR1 SGHRS and CDR2 YFSETQ. This CDR3 comprises 15 residues. CDR3 loop: CASSLRTGGTDTQYF. CDR3 in DNA: TGCGCCAGCAGCTTGCGGACAGGGGGCACAGATACGCAGTATTTT.

This clone was counted once. The V call is TRBV4-3, the J call TRBJ1-4, with a weak D call TRBD1 (5 bases). CDR1 and CDR2 (germline): LGHNA, YSLEER. V dropped 2 bases and J dropped 2 bases, with 15 bases sitting between them. The CDR3 has 17 amino acids. CDR3: CASSQNPPGETNEKLFF. CDR3 DNA: TGCGCCAGCAGCCAAAACCCTCCGGGGGAGACTAATGAAAAACTGTTTTTT.

This chain connects TRBV5-6 to TRBJ1-3; D perhaps matches TRBD1 (6 bases). This CDR3 has 13 amino acids. V lost 9 bases and J lost 1, with 11 bases in between. CDR1 SGHDT and CDR2 YYEEEE come from the germline V gene. In nucleotides, the CDR3 is TGTGCCACTACTAGGGGGTCTGGAAACACCATATATTTT. This gives the protein CATTRGSGNTIYF.

The chain couples TRBV30 to TRBJ1-6, with 7 bases fitting TRBD1. CDR1 and CDR2 (germline): GTSNPN, SVGIG (reference sequence). V shed 0 bases, J shed 9 bases, and the junction held 5 bases outside the gene matches. This CDR3 spans 14 amino acids. DNA for the CDR3: TGTGCCTGGAGTGTCCCAGGGGGTGCTTCACCCCTCCACTTT. Translated, it gives CAWSVPGGASPLHF.

There are a few counts of this clone. In nucleotides, the CDR3 is TGTGCCAGCAGTGAAGTGGATTCGACAGGGGGGGGAGGAAATCAGCCCCAGCATTTT. This gives the protein CASSEVDSTGGGGNQPQHF. The V gene is TRBV6-1, the J gene TRBJ1-5; 9 nucleotides align to TRBD1. Germline CDR1 reads MNHNS; CDR2 reads SASEGT. The CDR3 covers 19 residues. Trimming at V came to 1 base and at J to 4 bases, leaving 14 bases not matched to a gene.

The chain uses TRBV19 and TRBJ1-1; 7 bases fit TRBD1. V lost 7 bases to trimming and J lost 3 bases; unmatched junction nucleotides: 8. CDR1 is LNHDA and CDR2 is SQIVND in the germline V gene (reference sequence). CDR3 length: 14 residues. CDR3 residues: CASTDRIRYTEAFF. The CDR3 DNA sequence: TGTGCCAGTACGGACAGGATTCGGTACACTGAAGCTTTCTTT. Looking up the rest from reference TRBV19 and TRBJ1-1 gives the full variable domain: DGGITQSPKYLFRKEGQNVTLSCEQNLNHDAMYWYRQDPGQGLRLIYYSQIVNDFQKGDIAEGYSVSREKKESFPLTVTSAQKNPTAFYLCASTDRIRYTEAFFGQGTRLTVV.

The rearrangement uses TRBV3-1 (or the pseudogene TRBV3-2) and TRBJ1-6; D is possibly TRBD1 (5 bases). The germline V gene encodes CDR1 LGHDT and CDR2 YNNKEL (reference sequence). The V gene lost 1 base and the J gene lost 7 bases, with 11 bases spanning the gap. This CDR3 region has 15 residues. CDR3 loop: CASSQGGGANSPLHF. CDR3 DNA sequence: TGTGCCAGCAGCCAAGGAGGCGGGGCCAATTCACCCCTCCACTTT.

This chain uses TRBV7-9 with TRBJ2-1; 7 bases are shared with TRBD2. The J segment lost 7 bases and the V segment lost 5 bases, leaving 23 bases of the junction unmatched. Germline CDR1 is SEHNR and CDR2 is FQNEAQ (reference sequence). The CDR3 runs 19 residues. CDR3 DNA sequence: TGTGCCAGCAGCGCAACCTTAACGTGGGGCGTAAATAGCGGGAATGAGCAGTTCTTC. This gives the protein CASSATLTWGVNSGNEQFF.

The chain carries TRBV5-1 and TRBJ2-3; the D is unclear. CDR3 length equals 14 residues. The V gene's germline CDR1 is SGHRS and CDR2 YFSETQ. The germline V and J ends were trimmed by 0 bases and 2 bases, with 7 bases remaining between them. The CDR3 bases are TGCGCCAGCAGCTTGGGTGACAACACAGATACGCAGTATTTT. It yields the protein CASSLGDNTDTQYF. Drawing the rest from reference TRBV5-1 and TRBJ2-3, the complete variable domain is KAGVTQTPRYLIKTRGQQVTLSCSPISGHRSVSWYQQTPGQGLQFLFEYFSETQRNKGNFPGRFSGRQFSNSRSEMNVSTLELGDSALYLCASSLGDNTDTQYFGPGTRLTVL.

This clone was detected a few times. The rearrangement joins TRBV3-1 (or the pseudogene TRBV3-2) to TRBJ1-6, with D possibly matching TRBD1 (5 bases). Germline V lookup: CDR1 LGHDT, CDR2 YNNKEL (reference sequence). The CDR3 runs to 13 residues. The ends were cut back, 8 bases at V and 5 bases at J, with 10 bases in the middle. Written as DNA, the CDR3 is TGTGCCAGCGGGGGGTACGATAATTCACCCCTCCACTTT. Translated: CASGGYDNSPLHF.

The V and J genes are TRBV19 and TRBJ1-2, with D hard to call. Germline V CDR1 and CDR2: LNHDA, SQIVND (reference sequence). Trimming stripped 6 bases from V and 6 bases from J, with 23 bases between. The CDR3 contains 16 residues. This CDR3 is CASSTTPEILGDGYTF. DNA for the CDR3: TGTGCCAGTAGCACCACCCCGGAGATCCTCGGAGATGGCTACACCTTC.

The rearrangement uses TRBV4-3 and TRBJ2-2; 9 positions match TRBD1. V dropped 4 bases and J dropped 4; count of bases not matched to a gene: 4. Germline-derived CDR1 and CDR2 are LGHNA and YSLEER. The CDR3 has 15 amino acids. CDR3 nucleotides: TGCGCCAGCAGCCCCGACAGGGGGAGCACCGGGGAGCTGTTTTTT. This gives the protein CASSPDRGSTGELFF.

This sequence joins TRBV4-2 and TRBJ1-4; 8 bases are shared with TRBD1. Germline CDR1 reads LGHNA; CDR2 reads YNFKEQ. This CDR3 contains 16 residues. Losses at the gene ends were 4 bases for V and 0 bases for J; bases not matched to a gene: 4. DNA for the CDR3: TGTGCCAGCAGCCTCGGACAGGGATCAACTAATGAAAAACTGTTTTTT. Protein: CASSLGQGSTNEKLFF.

This clone was observed many times. The rearrangement uses TRBV7-7 and TRBJ2-5, with D maybe TRBD2 (6 bases). Between the trimmed V and J ends, which lost 7 bases and 5 bases, there was a span of 11 bases. CDR3 length: 12 residues. The germline V gene has CDR1 SSHAT and CDR2 FNYEAQ (reference sequence). The CDR3 loop reads CASMGSGETQYF. The DNA of the CDR3 is TGTGCCAGCATGGGAAGCGGGGAGACCCAGTACTTC.

The chain carries TRBV5-4 and TRBJ1-2, with a weak D call TRBD1 (5 bases). Trimming took off 2 bases at V and 8 bases at J, with 19 bases between the two ends. The CDR3 consists of 15 residues. Germline CDR1 SGHNT, CDR2 YYREEE (reference sequence). CDR3 sequence (DNA): TGTGCCAGCAGCTTACAGGCTTCGCCCTCCAACGGCTACACCTTC. Its protein product is CASSLQASPSNGYTF. Variable domain in full (rest from reference TRBV5-4 and TRBJ1-2): ETGVTQSPTHLIKTRGQQVTLRCSSQSGHNTVSWYQQALGQGPQFIFQYYREEENGRGNFPPRFSGLQFPNYSSELNVNALELDDSALYLCASSLQASPSNGYTFGSGTRLTVV.